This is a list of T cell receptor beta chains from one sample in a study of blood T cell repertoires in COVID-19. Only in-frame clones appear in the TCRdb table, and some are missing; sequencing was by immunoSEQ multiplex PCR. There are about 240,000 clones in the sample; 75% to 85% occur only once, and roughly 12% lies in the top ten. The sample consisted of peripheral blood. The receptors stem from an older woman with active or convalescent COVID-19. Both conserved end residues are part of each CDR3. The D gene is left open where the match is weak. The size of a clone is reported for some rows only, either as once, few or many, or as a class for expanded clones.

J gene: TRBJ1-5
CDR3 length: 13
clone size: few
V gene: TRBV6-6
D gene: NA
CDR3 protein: CASRTDSGQPQHF
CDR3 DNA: TGTGCCAGCAGGACCGACAGTGGGCAGCCCCAGCATTTT

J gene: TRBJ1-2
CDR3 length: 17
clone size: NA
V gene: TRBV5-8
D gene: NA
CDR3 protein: CASSFSGRLAGGYGYTF
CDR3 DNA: TGTGCCAGCAGCTTCTCGGGGAGGTTAGCTGGTGGCTATGGCTACACCTTC

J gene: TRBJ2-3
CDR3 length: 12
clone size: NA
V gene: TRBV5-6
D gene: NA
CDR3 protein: CASSLVTDTQYF
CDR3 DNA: TGTGCCAGCAGCTTGGTAACAGATACGCAGTATTTT

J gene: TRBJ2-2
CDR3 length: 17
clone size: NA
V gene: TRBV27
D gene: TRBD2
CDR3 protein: CASSPRSLAGVTGELFF
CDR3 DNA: TGTGCCAGCAGTCCCCGATCACTAGCGGGGGTCACCGGGGAGCTGTTTTTT

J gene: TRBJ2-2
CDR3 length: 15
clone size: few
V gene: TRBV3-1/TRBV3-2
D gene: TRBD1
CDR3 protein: CASSQNTGGTGELFF
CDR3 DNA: TGTGCCAGCAGCCAAAACACAGGGGGCACCGGGGAGCTGTTTTTT

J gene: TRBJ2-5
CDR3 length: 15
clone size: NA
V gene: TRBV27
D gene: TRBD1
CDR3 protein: CASSLFSGGEETQYF
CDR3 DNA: TGTGCCAGCAGTTTGTTTTCAGGGGGTGAAGAGACCCAGTACTTC

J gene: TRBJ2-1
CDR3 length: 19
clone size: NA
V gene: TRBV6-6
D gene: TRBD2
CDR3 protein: CASSPPSAGPLAGVNEQFF
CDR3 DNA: TGTGCCAGCAGTCCTCCCTCGGCGGGACCCCTAGCGGGGGTTAATGAGCAGTTCTTC

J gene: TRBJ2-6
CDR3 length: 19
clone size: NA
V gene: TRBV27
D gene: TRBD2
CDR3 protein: CASSLVRGGLLSGANVLTF
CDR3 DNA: TGTGCCAGCAGTTTAGTACGGGGGGGGCTCCTTTCTGGGGCCAACGTCCTGACTTTC

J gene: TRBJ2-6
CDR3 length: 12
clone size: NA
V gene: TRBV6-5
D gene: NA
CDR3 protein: CASRRGANVLTF
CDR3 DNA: TGTGCCAGCAGGAGGGGGGCCAACGTCCTGACTTTC

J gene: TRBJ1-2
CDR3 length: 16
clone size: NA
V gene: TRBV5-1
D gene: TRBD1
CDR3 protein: CASSLTRTGEDYGYTF
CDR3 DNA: TGCGCCAGCAGCTTGACCCGGACAGGGGAGGACTATGGCTACACCTTC

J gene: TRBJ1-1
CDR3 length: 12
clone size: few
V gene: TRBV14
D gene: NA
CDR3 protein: CASSQVWGGAFF
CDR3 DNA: TGTGCCAGCAGCCAAGTTTGGGGGGGAGCTTTCTTT

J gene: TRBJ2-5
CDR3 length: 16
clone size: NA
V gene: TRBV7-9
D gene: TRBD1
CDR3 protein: CASSLATGGWAETQYF
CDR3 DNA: TGTGCCAGCAGCTTAGCCACAGGGGGCTGGGCGGAGACCCAGTACTTC

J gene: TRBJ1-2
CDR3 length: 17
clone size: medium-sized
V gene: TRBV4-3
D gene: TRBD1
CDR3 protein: CASSQAISGQGDYGYTF
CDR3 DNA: TGCGCCAGCAGCCAAGCAATATCGGGACAGGGGGACTATGGCTACACCTTC

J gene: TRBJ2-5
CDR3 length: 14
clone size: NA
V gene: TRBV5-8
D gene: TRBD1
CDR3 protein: CASSFRGQGGTQYF
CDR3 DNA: TGTGCCAGCAGCTTCCGGGGACAGGGGGGTACCCAGTACTTC

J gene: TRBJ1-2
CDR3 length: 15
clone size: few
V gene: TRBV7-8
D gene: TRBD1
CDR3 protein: CASSFGRDRPYGYTF
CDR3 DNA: TGTGCCAGCAGCTTCGGCCGGGACAGGCCCTATGGCTACACCTTC

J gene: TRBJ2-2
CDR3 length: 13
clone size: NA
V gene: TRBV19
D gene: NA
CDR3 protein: CASTDSLTGELFF
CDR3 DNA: TGTGCCAGTACTGACTCGCTAACCGGGGAGCTGTTTTTT

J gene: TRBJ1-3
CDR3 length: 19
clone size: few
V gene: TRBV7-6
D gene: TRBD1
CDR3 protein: CASSLRGRRGSAYGNTIYF
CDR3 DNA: TGTGCCAGCAGCTTAAGGGGGCGAAGGGGGTCCGCATATGGAAACACCATATATTTT

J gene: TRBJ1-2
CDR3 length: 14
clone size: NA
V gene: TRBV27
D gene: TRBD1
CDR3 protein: CASSLGQGAWGYTF
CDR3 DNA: TGTGCCAGCAGCCTCGGACAGGGGGCGTGGGGCTACACCTTC

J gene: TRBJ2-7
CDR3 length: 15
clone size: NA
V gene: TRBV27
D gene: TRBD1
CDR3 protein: CASSFWRTGGYEQYF
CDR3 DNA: TGTGCCAGCAGCTTTTGGCGGACAGGGGGCTACGAGCAGTACTTC

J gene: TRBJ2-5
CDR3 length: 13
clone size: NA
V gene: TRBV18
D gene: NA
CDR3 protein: CASSQTRGETQYF
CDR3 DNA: TGTGCCAGCTCACAGACAAGGGGGGAGACCCAGTACTTC

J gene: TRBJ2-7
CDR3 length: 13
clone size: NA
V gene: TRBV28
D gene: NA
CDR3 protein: CASSFTGNYEQYF
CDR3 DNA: TGTGCCAGCAGTTTTACAGGGAACTACGAGCAGTACTTC

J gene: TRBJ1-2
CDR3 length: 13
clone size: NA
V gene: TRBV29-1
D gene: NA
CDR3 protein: CSVELGGYYGYTF
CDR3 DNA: TGCAGCGTTGAATTGGGGGGGTACTATGGCTACACCTTC

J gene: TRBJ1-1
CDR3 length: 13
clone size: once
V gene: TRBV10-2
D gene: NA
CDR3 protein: CASSDGGVTEAFF
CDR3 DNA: TGCGCCAGCAGTGACGGGGGGGTCACTGAAGCTTTCTTT

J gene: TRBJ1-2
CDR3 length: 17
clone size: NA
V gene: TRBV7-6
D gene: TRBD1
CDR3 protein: CASSLGIGRQGAGGYTF
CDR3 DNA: TGTGCCAGCAGCTTAGGAATCGGGCGACAGGGGGCGGGAGGCTACACCTTC

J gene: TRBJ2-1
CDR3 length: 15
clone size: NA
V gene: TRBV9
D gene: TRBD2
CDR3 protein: CASSVGGASYNEQFF
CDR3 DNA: TGTGCCAGCAGCGTCGGGGGGGCCTCCTACAATGAGCAGTTCTTC

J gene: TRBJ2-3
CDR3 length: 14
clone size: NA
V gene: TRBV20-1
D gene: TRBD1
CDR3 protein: CSASPGQGPDTQYF
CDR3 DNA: TGCAGTGCTAGTCCGGGACAGGGACCGGATACGCAGTATTTT

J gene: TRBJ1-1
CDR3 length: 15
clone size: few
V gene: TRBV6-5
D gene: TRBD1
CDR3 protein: CASRGQGDGNTEAFF
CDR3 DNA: TGTGCCAGCAGGGGACAGGGGGACGGAAACACTGAAGCTTTCTTT

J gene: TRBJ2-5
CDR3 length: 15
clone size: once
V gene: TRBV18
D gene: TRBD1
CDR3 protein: CASSPRQGRQETQYF
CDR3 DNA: TGTGCCAGCTCACCTAGACAGGGACGACAAGAGACCCAGTACTTC

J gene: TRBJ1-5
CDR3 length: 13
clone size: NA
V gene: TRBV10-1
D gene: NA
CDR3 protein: CASSADSFQPQHF
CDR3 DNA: TGCGCCAGCAGTGCAGACAGTTTCCAGCCCCAGCATTTT

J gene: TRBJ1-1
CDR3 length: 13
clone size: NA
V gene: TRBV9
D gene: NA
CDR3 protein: CASSEGKNTEAFF
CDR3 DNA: TGTGCCAGCAGCGAGGGGAAAAACACTGAAGCTTTCTTT

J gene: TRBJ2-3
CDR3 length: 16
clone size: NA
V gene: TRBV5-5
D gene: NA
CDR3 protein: CASSFLTGSLTDTQYF
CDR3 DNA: TGTGCCAGCAGCTTTTTGACGGGGAGCCTCACAGATACGCAGTATTTT

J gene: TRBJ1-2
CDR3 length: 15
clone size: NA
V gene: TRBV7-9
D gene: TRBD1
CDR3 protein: CASSGTGGKGYGYTF
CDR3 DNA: TGTGCCAGCAGCGGAACAGGGGGCAAGGGCTATGGCTACACCTTC

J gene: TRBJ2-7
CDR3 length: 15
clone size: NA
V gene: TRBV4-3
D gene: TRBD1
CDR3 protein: CASSQETGHSNEQYF
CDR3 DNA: TGCGCCAGCAGCCAAGAGACAGGGCATAGTAACGAGCAGTACTTC

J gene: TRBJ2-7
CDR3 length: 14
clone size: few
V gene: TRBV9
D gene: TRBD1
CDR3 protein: CASNAGQVSYEQYF
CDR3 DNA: TGTGCCAGCAACGCGGGACAGGTCTCCTACGAGCAGTACTTC

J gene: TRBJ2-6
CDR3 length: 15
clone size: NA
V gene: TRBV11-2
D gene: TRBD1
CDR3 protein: CASSFTGVGANVLTF
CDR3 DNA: TGTGCCAGCAGCTTCACAGGGGTCGGGGCCAACGTCCTGACTTTC

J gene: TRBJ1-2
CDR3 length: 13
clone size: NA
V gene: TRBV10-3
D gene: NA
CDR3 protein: CAISEGGNYGYTF
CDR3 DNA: TGTGCCATCAGTGAGGGGGGGAACTATGGCTACACCTTC

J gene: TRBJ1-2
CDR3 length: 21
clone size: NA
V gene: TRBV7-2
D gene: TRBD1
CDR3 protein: CASSLAENFKGGGLSIYGYTF
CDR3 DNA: TGTGCCAGCAGCTTAGCGGAGAATTTTAAAGGGGGCGGCCTGTCTATCTATGGCTACACCTTC

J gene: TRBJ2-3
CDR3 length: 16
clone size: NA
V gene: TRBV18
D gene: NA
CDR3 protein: CASSTGSPISTDTQYF
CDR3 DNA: TGTGCCAGCTCCACCGGGTCACCCATAAGCACAGATACGCAGTATTTT

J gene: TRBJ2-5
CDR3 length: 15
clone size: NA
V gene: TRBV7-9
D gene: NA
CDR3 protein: CASSNLLRGSETQYF
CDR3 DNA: TGTGCCAGCAGCAATCTGCTCCGGGGGTCGGAGACCCAGTACTTC

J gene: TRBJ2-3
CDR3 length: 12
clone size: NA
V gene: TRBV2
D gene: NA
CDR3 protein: CASSASTDTQYF
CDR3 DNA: TGTGCCAGCAGTGCAAGCACAGATACGCAGTATTTT

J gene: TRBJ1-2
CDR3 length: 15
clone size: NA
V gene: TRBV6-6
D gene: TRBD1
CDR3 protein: CASILGTERAYGYTF
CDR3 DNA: TGTGCCAGCATCCTAGGGACAGAGAGAGCCTATGGCTACACCTTC

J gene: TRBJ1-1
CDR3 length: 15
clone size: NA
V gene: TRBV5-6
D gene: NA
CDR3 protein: CASSLSGGRGTEAFF
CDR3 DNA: TGTGCCAGCAGCTTGAGTGGCGGGCGGGGGACTGAAGCTTTCTTT

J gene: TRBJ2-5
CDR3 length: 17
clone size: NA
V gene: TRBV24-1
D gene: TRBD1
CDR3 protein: CATSDLGTGIIQETQYF
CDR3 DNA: TGTGCCACCAGTGATTTGGGGACAGGAATTATCCAAGAGACCCAGTACTTC

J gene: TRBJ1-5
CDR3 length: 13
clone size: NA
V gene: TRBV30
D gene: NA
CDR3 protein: CAWSRGSNQPQHF
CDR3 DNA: TGTGCCTGGAGCAGGGGTAGCAATCAGCCCCAGCATTTT

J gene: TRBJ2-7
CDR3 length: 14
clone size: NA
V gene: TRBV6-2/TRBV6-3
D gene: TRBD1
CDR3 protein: CASSKQGGGYEQYF
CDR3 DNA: TGTGCCAGCAGTAAACAGGGGGGAGGTTACGAGCAGTACTTC

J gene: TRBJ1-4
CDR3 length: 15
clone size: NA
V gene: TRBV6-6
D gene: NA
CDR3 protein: CASTPEGGTNEKLFF
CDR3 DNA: TGTGCCAGCACCCCAGAGGGTGGGACTAATGAAAAACTGTTTTTT

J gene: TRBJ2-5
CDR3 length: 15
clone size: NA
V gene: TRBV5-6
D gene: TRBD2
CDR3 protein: CASSSRRGGRETQYF
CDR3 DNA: TGTGCCAGCAGCTCCCGGCGGGGGGGCCGAGAGACCCAGTACTTC

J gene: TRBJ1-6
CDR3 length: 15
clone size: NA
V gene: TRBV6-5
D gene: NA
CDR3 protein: CASARGGSYNSPLHF
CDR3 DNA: TGTGCCAGCGCGCGGGGAGGCTCCTATAATTCACCCCTCCACTTT

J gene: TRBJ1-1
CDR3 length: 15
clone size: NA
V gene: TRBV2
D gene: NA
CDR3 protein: CASTYRVFMNTEAFF
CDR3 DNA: TGTGCCAGCACCTACAGGGTGTTTATGAACACTGAAGCTTTCTTT

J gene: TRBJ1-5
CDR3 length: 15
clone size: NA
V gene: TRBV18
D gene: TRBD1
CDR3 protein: CASSHDRGFNQPQHF
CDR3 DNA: TGTGCCAGCTCACACGACAGGGGGTTCAATCAGCCCCAGCATTTT

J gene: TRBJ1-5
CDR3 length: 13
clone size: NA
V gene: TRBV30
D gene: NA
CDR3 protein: CAWSVMGEGPQHF
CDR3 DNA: TGTGCCTGGAGTGTGATGGGCGAGGGGCCCCAGCATTTT

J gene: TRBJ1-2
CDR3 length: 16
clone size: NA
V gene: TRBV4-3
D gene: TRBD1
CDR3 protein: CASSQDFRGKNYGYTF
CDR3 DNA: TGCGCCAGCAGCCAAGATTTCAGGGGGAAGAACTATGGCTACACCTTC

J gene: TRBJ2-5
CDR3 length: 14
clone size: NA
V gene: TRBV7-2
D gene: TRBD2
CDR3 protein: CASRVGGYQETQYF
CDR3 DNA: TGTGCCAGCAGGGTCGGGGGGTACCAAGAGACCCAGTACTTC

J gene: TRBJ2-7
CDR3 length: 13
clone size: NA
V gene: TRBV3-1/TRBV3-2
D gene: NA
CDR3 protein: CASSFGQHYEQYF
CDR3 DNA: TGTGCCAGCAGCTTCGGACAGCACTACGAGCAGTACTTC

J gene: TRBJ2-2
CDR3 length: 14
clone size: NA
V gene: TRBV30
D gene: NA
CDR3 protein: CAWSHGGGAGELFF
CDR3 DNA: TGTGCCTGGAGCCACGGAGGGGGGGCCGGGGAGCTGTTTTTT